This T cell receptor beta chain originates from a study of T cells in tuberculosis. The study's findings and limits: Active tuberculosis TCR-alpha repertoires lay closer to GMM-specific TCRs than IGRA-negative controls, suggesting clonal expansion.

The sample's time point: new active TB diagnosis, blood taken before or within 7 days of starting treatment. TCRdb keeps only in-frame clones here, not all; method: immunoSEQ multiplex PCR. The sample has tens of thousands of clones, 90% to 95% seen once. CDR1 is SGHNT and CDR2 is YYREEE in the germline V gene (reference sequence). CDR3 length: 19 amino acids. V was pared by 2 bases and J by 7 bases, with 19 bases of the junction left unmatched. Note on this clone: Antigen: not known.

The specimen was PBMCs, collected at tuberculosis diagnosis. This receptor was obtained from an adult with tuberculosis. J is TRBJ2-2 and V is TRBV5-4; 8 nucleotides line up with TRBD2. The CDR3 sequence: CASSLRRGVPAGANGELFF. In DNA, the CDR3 is TGTGCCAGCAGCTTACGGCGCGGGGTTCCAGCGGGAGCCAACGGGGAGCTGTTTTTT.